The source of this T cell receptor beta chain is a study of cytomegalovirus exposure and HLA in healthy donors. Overall study context: Of all 400 or so donors who were genotyped, around 79% belonged to the Caucasian-associated ancestry cluster. Study conclusions and caveats: Most of the CMV-associated TCR beta chains (in a later analysis) appeared to be HLA-restricted. Most sequenced TCRs were rare (though some public TCRs occurred in many donors).

60 Vbeta and 13 Jbeta primers were used in PCR. Clones were sequenced by immunoSEQ multiplex PCR, and TCRdb holds only the in-frame ones, with some missing. The sample consists of about 190,000 clones, approximately 75% of them appearing once. Germline lookup yields CDR1 SGDLS and CDR2 YYNGEE. The CDR3 spans 15 residues. Trimming took 0 bases from V and 7 from J, leaving 14 bases between them. This clone showed up just a few times. Its antigen is not known. The genes are TRBV9 and TRBJ2-1; possibly TRBD2 for D (5 bases). The source of this sequence is a man under 40 in good health and CMV-seropositive. The source material was PBMCs. The CDR3 coding sequence is TGTGCCAGCAGCGTAGATGACGGGGTGTGGAATGAGCAGTTCTTC. It encodes CASSVDDGVWNEQFF.